Following are 15 T cell receptor beta chains from one sample sequenced in a study of T cell responses to AZD1222 COVID-19 vaccine. The data were produced by immunoSEQ multiplex PCR, yet TCRdb's version contains in-frame clones alone and is incomplete. This table holds approximately 130,000 clones, 93% found once. Sample: peripheral blood, taken on day 0 of AZD1222 vaccination. Receptors were obtained from an adult in good health.

The chain links TRBV6-5 to TRBJ2-1; D could derive from TRBD1 or TRBD2 (5 bases each). Germline CDR1 is MNHEY and CDR2 is SVGAGI. Between the trimmed V and J ends, which lost 6 bases and 7 bases, there was a span of 10 bases. This CDR3 has 12 residues. The CDR3 nucleotides read TGTGCCAGCAGGCCCGGGGCAAATGAGCAGTTCTTC. Protein sequence: CASRPGANEQFF.

The chain has TRBV12-3 or TRBV12-4 and TRBJ1-2; no reliable D call. The CDR3 spans 13 residues. Trimming pared 3 bases from V and 2 bases from J, leaving 7 bases between. The CDR3 is CASSFSLNYGYTF. CDR3 nucleotides: TGTGCCAGCAGTTTCTCACTCAACTATGGCTACACCTTC.

This rearrangement joins TRBV10-1 to TRBJ2-1; TRBD1 agrees at 9 bases. CDR3 length: 15 amino acids. Germline V CDR1 and CDR2: WNHNN, SYGVQD (reference sequence). With 2 bases clipped from V and 8 bases from J, the junction kept 7 bases outside the gene matches. The CDR3 DNA sequence: TGCGCCAGCAGTGAGACCGGGACAGGGCCCCATGAGCAGTTCTTC. Translating it yields CASSETGTGPHEQFF.

This chain links TRBV7-9 with TRBJ2-1; no firm D call. The germline gives CDR1 SEHNR, CDR2 FQNEAQ (reference sequence). This CDR3 has 12 residues. The V gene lost 3 bases and the J gene lost 4 bases, with 4 bases spanning the gap. The CDR3 DNA reads TGTGCCAGCAGCTTCCATTACAATGAGCAGTTCTTC. It codes for CASSFHYNEQFF.

This sequence joins TRBV27 and TRBJ2-7, with a possible D match to TRBD1 (7 bases). This CDR3 has 15 residues. The V gene lost 0 bases and the J gene lost 0 bases, with 9 bases spanning the gap. Germline V CDR1 and CDR2: MNHEY, SMNVEV (reference sequence). DNA for the CDR3: TGTGCCAGCAGTTTATCGCGGGACAGCTCCTACGAGCAGTACTTC. Translation: CASSLSRDSSYEQYF.

The chain employs TRBV18 and TRBJ2-1; D is possibly TRBD1 or TRBD2 (5 bases each). The CDR3 has 13 residues. Looked up from germline, CDR1 is KGHSH and CDR2 is LQKENI. The V gene lost 3 bases and the J gene lost 5 bases, with 8 bases spanning the gap. CDR3 amino acids: CASSPPGHNEQFF. The CDR3 bases are TGTGCCAGCTCACCGCCGGGACACAATGAGCAGTTCTTC. Using reference TRBV18 and TRBJ2-1 for the parts outside the CDR3, the full variable domain is NAGVMQNPRHLVRRRGQEARLRCSPMKGHSHVYWYRQLPEEGLKFMVYLQKENIIDESGMPKERFSAEFPKEGPSILRIQQVVRGDSAAYFCASSPPGHNEQFFGPGTRLTVL.

This clone was seen a single time. The chain couples TRBV4-2 to TRBJ1-1; tentatively, D is TRBD1 (5 bases). This CDR3 is 18 amino acids long. CDR1 LGHNA and CDR2 YNFKEQ come from the germline V gene. Trimming stripped 0 bases from V and 1 base from J, with 18 bases between. CDR3 in DNA: TGTGCCAGCAGCCAAGAGGTCCAGGGAAGTCAAGGGAACACTGAAGCTTTCTTT. Translated: CASSQEVQGSQGNTEAFF.

This sequence joins TRBV6-5 and TRBJ1-1; perhaps TRBD1 as D (5 bases). V was shortened by 1 base and J by 6 bases, with 15 bases between the two germline ends. Germline V gene lookup returns CDR1 MNHEY and CDR2 SVGAGI. This CDR3 has 15 amino acids. DNA of the CDR3: TGTGCCAGCAGTTACTACGGGGCAGGGACTTCTGAAGCTTTCTTT. As protein: CASSYYGAGTSEAFF.

This clone appeared a single time. The rearrangement links TRBV27 to TRBJ2-7; tentative D call: TRBD2 (5 bases). Trimming removed 2 bases from V and 1 base from J, with 6 bases in between. Germline assignment: CDR1 MNHEY and CDR2 SMNVEV (reference sequence). This CDR3 spans 13 amino acids. The CDR3 DNA reads as TGTGCCAGCAGTTTACAGCGGTCCTACGAGCAGTACTTC. Translating it yields CASSLQRSYEQYF.

This chain uses TRBV7-2 with TRBJ1-1; D uncertain. Trimming cost V 5 bases and J 5 bases, with 12 bases left between them. The CDR3 consists of 13 residues. The V gene's germline CDR1 is SGHTA and CDR2 FQGNSA. The CDR3 sequence is CASSHGGLTEAFF. CDR3 DNA: TGTGCCAGCAGCCACGGCGGGCTGACTGAAGCTTTCTTT.

The rearrangement links TRBV6-5 to TRBJ1-2; D gene unclear. The CDR3 runs to 13 residues. Trimming took off 6 bases at V and 11 bases at J, with 19 bases between the two ends. From germline, CDR1 is MNHEY and CDR2 SVGAGI. The DNA of the CDR3 is TGTGCCAGCAGCAACTCCCGGGTCAGCGCGTACACCTTC. It translates to CASSNSRVSAYTF.

J is TRBJ2-1 and V is TRBV9, with TRBD1 matching over 9 bases. J gave up 8 bases and V 0 bases, and 6 bases lay outside the gene matches. Germline V lookup: CDR1 SGDLS, CDR2 YYNGEE. CDR3 length: 15 amino acids. The CDR3 here is CASSVGPGQGDEQFF. The CDR3 DNA reads as TGTGCCAGCAGCGTAGGCCCGGGACAGGGCGATGAGCAGTTCTTC.

The rearrangement links TRBV4-2 to TRBJ1-2, with 8 bases fitting TRBD1. This CDR3 has 16 amino acids. CDR1 is LGHNA and CDR2 is YNFKEQ in the germline V gene. Losses at the gene ends were 1 base for V and 4 bases for J; bases not matched to a gene: 8. CDR3 sequence: CASSQAQDRVIYGYTF. The CDR3 nucleotides are TGTGCCAGCAGCCAAGCCCAGGACAGGGTCATCTATGGCTACACCTTC.

This rearrangement joins TRBV18 to TRBJ1-1, with a weak D call TRBD1 (6 bases). The length of the CDR3 is 15 residues. The V end lost 3 bases, the J end lost 1 base, and 12 bases lay between the germline ends. The germline gives CDR1 KGHSH, CDR2 LQKENI. The CDR3 coding sequence is TGTGCCAGCTCACCGATGGGACACACGAACACTGAAGCTTTCTTT. Translating gives CASSPMGHTNTEAFF.

The V and J genes are TRBV5-1 and TRBJ1-5; maybe TRBD1 (5 bases). The CDR3 consists of 15 residues. V was pared by 4 bases and J by 1 base, with 12 bases between. Per germline, CDR1 SGHRS and CDR2 YFSETQ. The CDR3 bases are TGCGCCAGCAGCCACGGGGACGGAAGCAATCAGCCCCAGCATTTT. Translation: CASSHGDGSNQPQHF. The variable domain in full, completed from reference TRBV5-1 and TRBJ1-5, reads KAGVTQTPRYLIKTRGQQVTLSCSPISGHRSVSWYQQTPGQGLQFLFEYFSETQRNKGNFPGRFSGRQFSNSRSEMNVSTLELGDSALYLCASSHGDGSNQPQHFGDGTRLSIL.